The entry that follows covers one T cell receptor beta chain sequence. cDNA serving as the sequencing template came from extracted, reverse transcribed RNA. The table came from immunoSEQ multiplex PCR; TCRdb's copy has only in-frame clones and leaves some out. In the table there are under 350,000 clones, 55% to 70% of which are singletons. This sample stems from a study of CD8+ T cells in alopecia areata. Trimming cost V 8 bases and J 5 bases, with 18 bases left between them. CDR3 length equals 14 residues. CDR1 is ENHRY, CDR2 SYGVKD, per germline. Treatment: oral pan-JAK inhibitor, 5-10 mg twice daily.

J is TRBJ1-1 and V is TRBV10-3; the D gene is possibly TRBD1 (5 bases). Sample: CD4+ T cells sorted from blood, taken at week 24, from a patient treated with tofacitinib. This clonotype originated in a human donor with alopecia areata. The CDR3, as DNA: TGTGCCATCGGAAACAGGCTGGGATGGACTGAAGCTTTCTTT. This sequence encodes CAIGNRLGWTEAFF.